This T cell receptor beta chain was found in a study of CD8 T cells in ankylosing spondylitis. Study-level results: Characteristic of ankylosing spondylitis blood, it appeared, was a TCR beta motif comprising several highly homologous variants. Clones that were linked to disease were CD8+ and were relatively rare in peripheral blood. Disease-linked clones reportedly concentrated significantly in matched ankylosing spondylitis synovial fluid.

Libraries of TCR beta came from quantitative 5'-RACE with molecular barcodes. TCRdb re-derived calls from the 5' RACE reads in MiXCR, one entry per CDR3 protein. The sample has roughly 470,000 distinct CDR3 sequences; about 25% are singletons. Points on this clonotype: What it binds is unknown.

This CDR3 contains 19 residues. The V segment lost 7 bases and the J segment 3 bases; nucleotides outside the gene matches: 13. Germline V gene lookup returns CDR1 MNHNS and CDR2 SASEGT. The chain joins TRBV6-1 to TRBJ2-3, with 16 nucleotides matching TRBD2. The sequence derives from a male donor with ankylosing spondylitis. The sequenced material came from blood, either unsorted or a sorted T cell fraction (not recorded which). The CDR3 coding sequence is TGTGCCAGCATACGACTCGGGACTAGCGGGAGGGTTTTGACAGATACGCAGTATTTT. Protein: CASIRLGTSGRVLTDTQYF.